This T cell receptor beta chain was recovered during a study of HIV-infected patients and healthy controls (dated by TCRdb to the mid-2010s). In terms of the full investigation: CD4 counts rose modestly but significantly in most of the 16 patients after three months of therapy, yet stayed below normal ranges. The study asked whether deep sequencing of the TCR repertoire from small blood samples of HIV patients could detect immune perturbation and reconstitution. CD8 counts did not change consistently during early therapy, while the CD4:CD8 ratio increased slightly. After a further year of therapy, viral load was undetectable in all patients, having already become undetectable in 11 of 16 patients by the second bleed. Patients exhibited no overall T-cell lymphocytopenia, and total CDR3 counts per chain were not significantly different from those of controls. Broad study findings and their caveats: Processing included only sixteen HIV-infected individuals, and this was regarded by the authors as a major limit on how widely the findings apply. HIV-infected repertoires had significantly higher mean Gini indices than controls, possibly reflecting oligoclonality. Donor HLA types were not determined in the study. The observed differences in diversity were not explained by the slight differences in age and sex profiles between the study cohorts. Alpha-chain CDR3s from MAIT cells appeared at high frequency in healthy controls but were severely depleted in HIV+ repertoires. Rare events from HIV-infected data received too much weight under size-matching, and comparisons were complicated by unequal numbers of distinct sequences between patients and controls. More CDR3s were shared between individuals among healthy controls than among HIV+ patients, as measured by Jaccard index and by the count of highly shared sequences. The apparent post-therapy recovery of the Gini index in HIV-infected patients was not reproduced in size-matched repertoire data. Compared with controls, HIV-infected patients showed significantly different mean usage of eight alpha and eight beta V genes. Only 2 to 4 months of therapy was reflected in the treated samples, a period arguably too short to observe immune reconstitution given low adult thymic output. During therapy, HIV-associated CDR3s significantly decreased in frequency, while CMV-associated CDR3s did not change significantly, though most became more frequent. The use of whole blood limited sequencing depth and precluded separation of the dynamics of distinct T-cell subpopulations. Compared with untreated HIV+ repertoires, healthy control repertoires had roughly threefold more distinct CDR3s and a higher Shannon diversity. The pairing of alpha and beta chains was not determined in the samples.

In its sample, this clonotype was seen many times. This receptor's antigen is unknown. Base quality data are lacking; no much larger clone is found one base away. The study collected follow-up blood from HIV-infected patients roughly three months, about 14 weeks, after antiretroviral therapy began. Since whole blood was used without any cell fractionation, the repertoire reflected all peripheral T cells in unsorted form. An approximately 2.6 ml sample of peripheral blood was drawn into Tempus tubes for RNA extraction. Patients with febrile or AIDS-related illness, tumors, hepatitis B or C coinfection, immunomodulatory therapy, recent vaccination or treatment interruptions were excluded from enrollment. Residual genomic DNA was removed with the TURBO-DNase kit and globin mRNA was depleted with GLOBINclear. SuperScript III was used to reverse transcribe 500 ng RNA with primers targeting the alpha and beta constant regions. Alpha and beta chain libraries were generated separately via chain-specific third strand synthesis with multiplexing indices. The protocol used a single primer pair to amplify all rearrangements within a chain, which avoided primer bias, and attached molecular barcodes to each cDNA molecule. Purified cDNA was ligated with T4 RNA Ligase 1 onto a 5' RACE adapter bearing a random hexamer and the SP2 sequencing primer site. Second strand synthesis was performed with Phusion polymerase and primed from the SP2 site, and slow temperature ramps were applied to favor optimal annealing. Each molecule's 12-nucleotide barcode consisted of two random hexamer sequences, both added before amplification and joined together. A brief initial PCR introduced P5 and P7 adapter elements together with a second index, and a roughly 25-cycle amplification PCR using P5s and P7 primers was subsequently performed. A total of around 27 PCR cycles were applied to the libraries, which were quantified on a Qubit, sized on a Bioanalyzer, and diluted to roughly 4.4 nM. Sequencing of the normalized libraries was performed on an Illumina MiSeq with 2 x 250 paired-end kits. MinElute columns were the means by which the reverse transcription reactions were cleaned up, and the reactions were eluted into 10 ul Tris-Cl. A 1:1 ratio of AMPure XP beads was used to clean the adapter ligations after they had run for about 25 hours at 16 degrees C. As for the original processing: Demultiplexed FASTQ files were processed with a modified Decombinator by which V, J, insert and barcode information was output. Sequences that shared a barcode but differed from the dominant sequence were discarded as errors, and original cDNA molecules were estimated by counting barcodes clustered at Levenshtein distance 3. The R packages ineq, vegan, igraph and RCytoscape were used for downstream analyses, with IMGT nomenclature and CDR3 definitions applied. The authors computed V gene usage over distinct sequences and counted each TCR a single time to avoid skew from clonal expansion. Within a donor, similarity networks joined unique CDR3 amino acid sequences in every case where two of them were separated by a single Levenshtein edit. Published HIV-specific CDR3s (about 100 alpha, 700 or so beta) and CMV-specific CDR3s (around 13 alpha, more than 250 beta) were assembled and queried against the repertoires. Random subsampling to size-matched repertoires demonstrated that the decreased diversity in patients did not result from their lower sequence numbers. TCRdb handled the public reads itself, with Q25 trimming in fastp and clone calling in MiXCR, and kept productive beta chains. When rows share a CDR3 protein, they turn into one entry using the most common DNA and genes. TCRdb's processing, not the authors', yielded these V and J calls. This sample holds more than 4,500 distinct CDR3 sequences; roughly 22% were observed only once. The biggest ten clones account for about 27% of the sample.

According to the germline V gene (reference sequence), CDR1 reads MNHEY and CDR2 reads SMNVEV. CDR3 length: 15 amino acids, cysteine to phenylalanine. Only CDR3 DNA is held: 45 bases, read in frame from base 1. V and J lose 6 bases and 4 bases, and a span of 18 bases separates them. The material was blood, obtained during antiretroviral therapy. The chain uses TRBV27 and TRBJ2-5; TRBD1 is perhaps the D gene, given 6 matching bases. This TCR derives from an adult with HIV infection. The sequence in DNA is TGTGCCAGCAGGCCCCTGCTGGGGGCGGGAGAGACCCAGTACTTC. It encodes CASRPLLGAGETQYF.